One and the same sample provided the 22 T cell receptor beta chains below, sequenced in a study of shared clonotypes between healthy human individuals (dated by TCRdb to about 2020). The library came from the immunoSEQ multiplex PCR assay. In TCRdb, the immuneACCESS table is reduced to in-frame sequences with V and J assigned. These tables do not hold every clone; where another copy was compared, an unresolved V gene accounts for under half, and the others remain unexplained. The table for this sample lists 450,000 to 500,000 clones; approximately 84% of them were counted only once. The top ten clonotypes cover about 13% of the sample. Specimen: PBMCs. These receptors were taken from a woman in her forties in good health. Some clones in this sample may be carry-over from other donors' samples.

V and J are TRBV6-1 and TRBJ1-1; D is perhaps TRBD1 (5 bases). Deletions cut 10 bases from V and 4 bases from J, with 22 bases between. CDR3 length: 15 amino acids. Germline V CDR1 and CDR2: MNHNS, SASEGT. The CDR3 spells CATHPSPGLGTEAFF. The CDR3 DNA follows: TGTGCCACCCACCCGAGTCCAGGGCTTGGCACTGAAGCTTTCTTT.

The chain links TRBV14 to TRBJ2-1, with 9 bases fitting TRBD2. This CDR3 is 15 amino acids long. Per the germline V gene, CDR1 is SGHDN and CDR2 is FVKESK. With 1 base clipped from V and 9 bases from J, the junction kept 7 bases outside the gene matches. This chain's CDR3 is CASSQVSGSFGEQFF. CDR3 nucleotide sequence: TGTGCCAGCAGCCAAGTTAGCGGGAGTTTCGGTGAGCAGTTCTTC.

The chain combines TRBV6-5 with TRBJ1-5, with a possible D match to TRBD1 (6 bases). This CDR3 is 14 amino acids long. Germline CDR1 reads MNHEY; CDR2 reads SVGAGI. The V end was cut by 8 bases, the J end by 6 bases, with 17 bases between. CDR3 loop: CASAPEGGVQPQHF. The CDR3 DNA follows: TGTGCCAGCGCCCCCGAGGGGGGGGTTCAGCCCCAGCATTTT.

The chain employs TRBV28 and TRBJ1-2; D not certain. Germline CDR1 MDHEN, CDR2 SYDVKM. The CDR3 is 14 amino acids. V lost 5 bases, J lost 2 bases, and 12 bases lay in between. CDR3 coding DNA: TGTGCCAGCAGTCCGACACCGTTCAACTATGGCTACACCTTC. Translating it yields CASSPTPFNYGYTF.

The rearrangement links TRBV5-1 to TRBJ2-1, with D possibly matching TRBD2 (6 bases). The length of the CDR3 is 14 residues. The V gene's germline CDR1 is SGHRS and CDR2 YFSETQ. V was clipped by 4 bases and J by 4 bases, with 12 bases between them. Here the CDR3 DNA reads TGCGCCAGCAGCACGAGCGGGTCATACAATGAGCAGTTCTTC. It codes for CASSTSGSYNEQFF.

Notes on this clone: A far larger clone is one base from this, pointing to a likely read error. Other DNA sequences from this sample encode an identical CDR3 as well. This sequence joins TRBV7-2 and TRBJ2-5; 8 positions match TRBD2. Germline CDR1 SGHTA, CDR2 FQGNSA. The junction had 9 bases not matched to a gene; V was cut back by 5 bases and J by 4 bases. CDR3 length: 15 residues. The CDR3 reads CASSIGLAGIETQYF. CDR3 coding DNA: TGTGCCAGCAGCATCGGACTAGCAGGAATAGAGACCCAGTACTTC.

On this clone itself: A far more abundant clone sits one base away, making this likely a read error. CDR3 loop: CASSWLGESGYTF. As DNA, the CDR3 is TGTGCCAGCAGTTGGTTAGGGGAGAGTGGCTACACCTTC. J is TRBJ1-2 and V is TRBV27, with D perhaps TRBD1 (5 bases). Germline CDR1 reads MNHEY; CDR2 reads SMNVEV (reference sequence). There are 13 residues in the CDR3. Trimming removed 4 bases from V and 7 bases from J, with 13 bases in between.

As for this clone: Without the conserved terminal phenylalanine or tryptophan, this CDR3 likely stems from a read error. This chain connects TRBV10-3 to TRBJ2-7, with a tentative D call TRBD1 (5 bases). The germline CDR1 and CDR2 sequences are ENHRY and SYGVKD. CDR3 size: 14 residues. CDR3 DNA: TGTGCCACCAGTGACGGCAGGGTCTCCTACGAGCAGTACTCC. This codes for CATSDGRVSYEQYS.

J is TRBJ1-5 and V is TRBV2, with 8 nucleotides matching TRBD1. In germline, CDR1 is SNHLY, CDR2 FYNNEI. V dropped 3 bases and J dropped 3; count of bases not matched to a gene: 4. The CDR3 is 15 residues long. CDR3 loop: CASSDPDRVNQPQHF. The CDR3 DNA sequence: TGTGCCAGCAGTGACCCGGACAGGGTCAATCAGCCCCAGCATTTT.

The DNA of the CDR3 is TGTGCCAGCAGCCCTACTTTAGCGAGAGGCTACGAGCAGTACTTC. Amino acids: CASSPTLARGYEQYF. V and J are TRBV11-3 and TRBJ2-7; D is perhaps TRBD2 (5 bases). V lost 5 bases and J 3 bases, leaving 17 bases between the germline ends. Germline-derived CDR1 and CDR2 are SGHNT and YENEEA. The CDR3 consists of 15 residues.

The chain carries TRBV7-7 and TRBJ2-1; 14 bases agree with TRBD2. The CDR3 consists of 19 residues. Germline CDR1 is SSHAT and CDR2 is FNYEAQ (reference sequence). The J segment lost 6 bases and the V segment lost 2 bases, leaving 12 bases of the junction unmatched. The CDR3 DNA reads TGTGCCAGCAGCTTATACCCCCCGGGACTAGCGGGAGTTAGCAATGAGCAGTTCTTC. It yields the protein CASSLYPPGLAGVSNEQFF.

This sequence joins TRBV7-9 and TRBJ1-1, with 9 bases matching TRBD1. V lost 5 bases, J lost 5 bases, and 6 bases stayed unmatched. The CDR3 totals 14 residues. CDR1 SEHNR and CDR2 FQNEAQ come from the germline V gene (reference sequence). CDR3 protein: CASSPQGARTEAFF. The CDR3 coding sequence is TGTGCCAGCAGCCCACAGGGGGCGCGTACTGAAGCTTTCTTT.

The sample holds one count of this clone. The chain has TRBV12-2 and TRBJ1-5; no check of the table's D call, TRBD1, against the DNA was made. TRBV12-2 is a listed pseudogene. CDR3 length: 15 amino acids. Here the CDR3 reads CASRPRGAGGQPQHF. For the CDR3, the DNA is TGTGCAAGTCGCCCGCGTGGGGCAGGGGGTCAGCCCCAGCATTTT.

The CDR3: CASMVGLTDTQYF. CDR3 in DNA: TGTGCCAGCATGGTGGGCCTCACAGATACGCAGTATTTT. V and J are TRBV5-5 and TRBJ2-3; D is uncertain. Germline V gene sequence: CDR1 SGHKS, CDR2 YYEKEE (reference sequence). The CDR3 loop spans 13 amino acids. The germline V and J ends were trimmed by 6 bases and 2 bases, with 10 bases remaining between them.

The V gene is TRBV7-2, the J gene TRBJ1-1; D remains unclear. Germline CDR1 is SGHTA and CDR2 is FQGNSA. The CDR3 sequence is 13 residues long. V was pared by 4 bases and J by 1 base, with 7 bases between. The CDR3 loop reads CASSSRPNTEAFF. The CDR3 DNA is TGTGCCAGCAGCTCCCGACCGAACACTGAAGCTTTCTTT. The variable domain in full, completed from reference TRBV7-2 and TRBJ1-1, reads GAGVSQSPSNKVTEKGKDVELRCDPISGHTALYWYRQSLGQGLEFLIYFQGNSAPDKSGLPSDRFSAERTGGSVSTLTIQRTQQEDSAVYLCASSSRPNTEAFFGQGTRLTVV.

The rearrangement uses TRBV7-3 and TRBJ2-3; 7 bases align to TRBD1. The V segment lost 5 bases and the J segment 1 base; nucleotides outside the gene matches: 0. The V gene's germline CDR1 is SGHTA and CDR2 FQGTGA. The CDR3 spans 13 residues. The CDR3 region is CASSGTGTDTQYF. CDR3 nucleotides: TGTGCCAGCAGCGGGACAGGCACAGATACGCAGTATTTT.

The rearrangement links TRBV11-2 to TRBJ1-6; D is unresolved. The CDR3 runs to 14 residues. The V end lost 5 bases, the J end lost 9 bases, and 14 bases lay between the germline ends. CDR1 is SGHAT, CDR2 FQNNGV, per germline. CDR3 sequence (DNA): TGTGCCAGCAGCCCGCGGGAGGGAGGTTCACCCCTCCACTTT. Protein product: CASSPREGGSPLHF.

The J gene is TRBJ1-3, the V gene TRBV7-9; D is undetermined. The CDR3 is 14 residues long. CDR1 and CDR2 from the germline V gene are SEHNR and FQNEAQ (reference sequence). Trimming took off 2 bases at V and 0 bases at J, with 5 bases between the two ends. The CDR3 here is CASSLTSSGNTIYF. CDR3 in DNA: TGTGCCAGCAGCTTAACCAGCTCTGGAAACACCATATATTTT.

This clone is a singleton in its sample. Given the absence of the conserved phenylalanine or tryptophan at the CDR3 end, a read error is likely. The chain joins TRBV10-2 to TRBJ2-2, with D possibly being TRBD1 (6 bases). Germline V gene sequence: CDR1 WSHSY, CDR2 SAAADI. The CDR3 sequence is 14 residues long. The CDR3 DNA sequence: TGCGCCGGCAGTGAGAACAGGGTAACCGGGGAGCTGTTTCTT. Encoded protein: CAGSENRVTGELFL.

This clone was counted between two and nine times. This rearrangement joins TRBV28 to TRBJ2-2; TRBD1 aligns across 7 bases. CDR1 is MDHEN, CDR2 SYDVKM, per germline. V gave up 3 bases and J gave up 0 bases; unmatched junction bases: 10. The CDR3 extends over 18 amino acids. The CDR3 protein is CASSFTQHTGANTGELFF. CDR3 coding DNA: TGTGCCAGCAGTTTCACTCAACACACAGGGGCGAACACCGGGGAGCTGTTTTTT. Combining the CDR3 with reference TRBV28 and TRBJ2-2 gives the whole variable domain DVKVTQSSRYLVKRTGEKVFLECVQDMDHENMFWYRQDPGLGLRLIYFSYDVKMKEKGDIPEGYSVSREKKERFSLILESASTNQTSMYLCASSFTQHTGANTGELFFGEGSRLTVL.

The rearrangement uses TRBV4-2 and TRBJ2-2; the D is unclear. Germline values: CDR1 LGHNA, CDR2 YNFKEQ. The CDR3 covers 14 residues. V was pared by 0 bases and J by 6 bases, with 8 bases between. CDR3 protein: CASSQEWAPGELFF. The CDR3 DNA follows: TGTGCCAGCAGCCAAGAATGGGCGCCCGGGGAGCTGTTTTTT.

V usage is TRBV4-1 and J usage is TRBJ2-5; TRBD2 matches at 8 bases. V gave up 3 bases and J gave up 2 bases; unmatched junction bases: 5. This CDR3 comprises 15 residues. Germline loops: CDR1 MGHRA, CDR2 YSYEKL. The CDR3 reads CASSQPTSAQETQYF. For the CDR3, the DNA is TGCGCCAGCAGCCAGCCGACTAGCGCACAAGAGACCCAGTACTTC.